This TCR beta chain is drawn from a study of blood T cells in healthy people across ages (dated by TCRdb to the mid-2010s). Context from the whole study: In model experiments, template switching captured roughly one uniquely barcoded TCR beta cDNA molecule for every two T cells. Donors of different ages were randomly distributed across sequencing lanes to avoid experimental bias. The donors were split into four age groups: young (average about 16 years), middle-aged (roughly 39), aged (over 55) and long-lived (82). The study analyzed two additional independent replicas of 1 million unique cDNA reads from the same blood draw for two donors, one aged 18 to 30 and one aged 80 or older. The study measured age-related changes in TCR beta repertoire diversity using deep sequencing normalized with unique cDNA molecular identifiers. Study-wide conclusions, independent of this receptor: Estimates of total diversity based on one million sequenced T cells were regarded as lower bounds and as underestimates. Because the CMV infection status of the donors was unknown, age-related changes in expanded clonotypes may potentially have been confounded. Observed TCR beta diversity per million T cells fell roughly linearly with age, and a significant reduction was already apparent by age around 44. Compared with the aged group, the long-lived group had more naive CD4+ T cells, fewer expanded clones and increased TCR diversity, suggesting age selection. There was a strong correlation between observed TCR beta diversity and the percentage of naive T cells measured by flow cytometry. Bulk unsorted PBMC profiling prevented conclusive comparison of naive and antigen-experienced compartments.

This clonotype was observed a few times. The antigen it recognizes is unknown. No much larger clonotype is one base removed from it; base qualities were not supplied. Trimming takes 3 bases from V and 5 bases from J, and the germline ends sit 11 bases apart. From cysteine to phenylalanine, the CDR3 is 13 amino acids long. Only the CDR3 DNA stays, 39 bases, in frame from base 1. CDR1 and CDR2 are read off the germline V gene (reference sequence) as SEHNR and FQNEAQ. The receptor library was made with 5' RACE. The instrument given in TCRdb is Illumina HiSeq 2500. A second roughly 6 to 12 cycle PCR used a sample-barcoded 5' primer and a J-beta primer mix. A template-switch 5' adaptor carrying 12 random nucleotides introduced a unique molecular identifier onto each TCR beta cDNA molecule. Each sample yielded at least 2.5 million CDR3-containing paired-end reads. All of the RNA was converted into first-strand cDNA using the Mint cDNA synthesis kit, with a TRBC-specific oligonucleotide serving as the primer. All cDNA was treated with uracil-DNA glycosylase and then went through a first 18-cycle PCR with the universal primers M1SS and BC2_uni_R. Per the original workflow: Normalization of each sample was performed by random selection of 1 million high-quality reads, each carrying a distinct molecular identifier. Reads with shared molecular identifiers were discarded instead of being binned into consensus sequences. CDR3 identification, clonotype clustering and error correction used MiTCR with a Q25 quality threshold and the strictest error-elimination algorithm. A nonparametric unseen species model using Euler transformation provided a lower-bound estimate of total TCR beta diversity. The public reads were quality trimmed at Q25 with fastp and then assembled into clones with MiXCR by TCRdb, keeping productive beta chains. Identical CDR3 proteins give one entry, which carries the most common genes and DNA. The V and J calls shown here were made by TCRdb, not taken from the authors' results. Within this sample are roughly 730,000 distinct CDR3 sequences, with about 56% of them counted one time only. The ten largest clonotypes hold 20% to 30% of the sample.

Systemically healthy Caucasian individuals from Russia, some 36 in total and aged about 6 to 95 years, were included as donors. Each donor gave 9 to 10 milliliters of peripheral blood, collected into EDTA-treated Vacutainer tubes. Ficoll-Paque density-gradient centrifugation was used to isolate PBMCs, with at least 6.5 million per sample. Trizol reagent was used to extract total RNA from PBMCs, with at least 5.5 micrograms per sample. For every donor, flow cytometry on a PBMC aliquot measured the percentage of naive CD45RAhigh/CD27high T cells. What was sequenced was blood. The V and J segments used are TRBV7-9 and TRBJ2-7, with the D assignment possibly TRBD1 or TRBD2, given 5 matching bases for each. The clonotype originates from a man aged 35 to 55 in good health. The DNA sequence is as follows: TGTGCCAGCAGCTTTCCTGGGACCCACGAGCAGTACTTC. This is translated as CASSFPGTHEQYF. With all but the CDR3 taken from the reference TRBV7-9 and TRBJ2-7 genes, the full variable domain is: DTGVSQNPRHKITKRGQNVTFRCDPISEHNRLYWYRQTLGQGPEFLTYFQNEAQLEKSRLLSDRFSAERPKGSFSTLEIQRTEQGDSAMYLCASSFPGTHEQYFGPGTRLTVT.